Presented here are 17 T cell receptor beta chains from one specimen sequenced in a study of read filtering for tumor transcriptome and immune sequencing. From about 400 ng of RNA, a library with molecular barcoded alpha/delta and beta/gamma adaptors was made. TCRdb analysed the reads with MiXCR anew, one entry per CDR3 protein. The repertoire has about 58,000 distinct CDR3 sequences, approximately 13% of them found once; the top ten carry approximately 16%. The sequencing sample was made of a population of CD138-negative cells sorted from bone marrow. The receptor source for this set is a donor aged 40 or over with multiple myeloma.

This clonotype was recorded a few times. V is TRBV3-1 and J is TRBJ2-7; a possible D gene is TRBD1 (6 bases). Germline CDR1 is LGHDT and CDR2 is YNNKEL (reference sequence). With 4 bases removed from V and 0 bases from J, the gap between germline ends came to 13 bases. The CDR3 totals 15 residues. The CDR3 sequence: CASSLGQQFSYEQYF. The CDR3 DNA reads as TGTGCCAGCAGCCTCGGACAGCAATTCTCCTACGAGCAGTACTTC.

This clonotype has more than one count but fewer than ten. This chain uses TRBV6-5 with TRBJ1-1; D is ambiguous. The germline gives CDR1 MNHEY, CDR2 SVGAGI. The length of the CDR3 is 14 residues. Trimming took off 6 bases at V and 0 bases at J, with 11 bases between the two ends. CDR3 loop: CASSRLKLNTEAFF. The CDR3 DNA reads TGTGCCAGCAGCCGACTGAAATTGAACACTGAAGCTTTCTTT.

The rearrangement uses TRBV20-1 and TRBJ2-2, with 15 bases identical to TRBD2. The CDR3 is 17 amino acids. CDR1 and CDR2 from the germline V gene are DFQATT and SNEGSKA (reference sequence). The junction had 7 bases not matched to a gene; V was cut back by 3 bases and J by 5 bases. CDR3 amino acids: CSARPRTSGGGTGELFF. The CDR3 DNA reads TGCAGTGCTAGGCCCAGGACTAGCGGGGGGGGTACCGGGGAGCTGTTTTTT.

This clonotype showed up just a few times. The chain employs TRBV19 and TRBJ2-1; 8 positions agree with TRBD2. CDR3 size: 16 residues. The V and J ends lost 3 bases and 4 bases, in that order; junction bases with no gene match: 8. CDR1 and CDR2 (germline): LNHDA, SQIVND (reference sequence). This chain's CDR3 is CASSIVGGGLYNEQFF. CDR3 in DNA: TGTGCCAGTAGTATCGTAGGCGGGGGGCTTTACAATGAGCAGTTCTTC.

This clonotype has a count of ten or more. The V gene is TRBV7-9, the J gene TRBJ2-7, with D possibly matching TRBD1 (6 bases). The CDR3 runs to 13 residues. V was pared by 6 bases and J by 0 bases, with 9 bases between. Germline assignment: CDR1 SEHNR and CDR2 FQNEAQ (reference sequence). CDR3 in DNA: TGTGCCAGCAGACAGGGATTCTCCTACGAGCAGTACTTC. Translation: CASRQGFSYEQYF.

There are many counts of this clonotype. The chain links TRBV6-1 to TRBJ1-5; no reliable D call. V was shortened by 2 bases and J by 6 bases, with 17 bases between the two germline ends. The CDR3 contains 16 residues. In germline, CDR1 is MNHNS, CDR2 SASEGT. CDR3 coding DNA: TGTGCCAGCAGTGAACTGATAGGGTCCCCAAGTCAGCCCCAGCATTTT. Its protein is CASSELIGSPSQPQHF.

Comments on this clonotype: A single base is all that separates this from a far larger clone, so a read error is likely. The chain combines TRBV7-4 with TRBJ2-1; D is undetermined. Germline CDR1 reads SGHVT; CDR2 reads SQSDAQ. This CDR3 is 16 amino acids long. CDR3 region: CASSTGRVRGHNERFF. As DNA, the CDR3 is TGTGCCAGCAGCACCGGTCGGGTAAGAGGTCACAATGAGCGGTTCTTC.

This clonotype was seen many times. V is TRBV9 and J is TRBJ2-1; D unclear. The CDR3 sequence is 11 residues long. Between the trimmed V and J ends, which lost 2 bases and 12 bases, there was a span of 9 bases. The germline CDR1 and CDR2 sequences are SGDLS and YYNGEE. The CDR3, as DNA: TGTGCCAGCAGCGTGGGAAGTCTGCAGTTCTTC. Translated: CASSVGSLQFF.

This clonotype occurred many times. CDR3 residues: CASSFPGEGTQYF. In nucleotides, the CDR3 is TGCGCCAGCAGTTTTCCAGGGGAAGGGACCCAGTACTTC. The gene calls are TRBV5-1 and TRBJ2-5; possible D gene TRBD1, 6 bases. V was shortened by 5 bases and J by 7 bases, with 15 bases between the two germline ends. This CDR3 is built from 13 residues. Germline CDR1 SGHRS, CDR2 YFSETQ.

This clonotype was counted many times. V gene TRBV3-1 combines with J gene TRBJ2-1, with D perhaps assigned TRBD1 or TRBD2 (6 bases each). CDR1 is LGHDT, CDR2 YNNKEL, per germline (reference sequence). The length of the CDR3 is 13 residues. V lost 3 bases and J 6 bases, leaving 9 bases between the germline ends. The CDR3: CASSHRGRNEQFF. The CDR3 nucleotides are TGTGCCAGCAGCCACCGGGGGCGCAATGAGCAGTTCTTC.

This clonotype came up many times. The CDR3: CASTRRKGATDTQYF. In nucleotides, the CDR3 is TGTGCCAGCACCCGGAGGAAGGGGGCCACAGATACGCAGTATTTT. J is TRBJ2-3 and V is TRBV3-1; 7 positions agree with TRBD1. Germline V gene lookup returns CDR1 LGHDT and CDR2 YNNKEL (reference sequence). V dropped 7 bases and J dropped 2; count of bases not matched to a gene: 9. This CDR3 has 15 residues.

Concerning this clonotype: At one end the junction does not follow the germline gene, possibly because of a read error. The chain joins TRBV30 to TRBJ2-7; 9 bases are shared with TRBD1. Germline V CDR1 and CDR2: GTSNPN, SVGIG (reference sequence). CDR3 length: 13 residues. The CDR3 here is CAWGQGLSYEQYF. Here the CDR3 DNA reads TGTGCCTGGGGACAGGGGCTATCCTACGAGCAGTACTTT.

This clonotype was found a few times. DNA of the CDR3: TGTGCCAGCTCACCCACCAGGGGGGGCTCCTACGAGCAGTACTTC. This translates into CASSPTRGGSYEQYF. The rearrangement joins TRBV18 to TRBJ2-7; D may be TRBD1 or TRBD2 (7 bases each). The CDR3 extends over 15 amino acids. Germline CDR1 reads KGHSH; CDR2 reads LQKENI. Trimming took off 3 bases at V and 0 bases at J, with 12 bases between the two ends.

CDR3 sequence (DNA): TGTGCCAGCAGTTTGTGGCCCCTCACAGATACGCAGTATTTT. It translates to CASSLWPLTDTQYF. The chain links TRBV12-3 or TRBV12-4 to TRBJ2-3, with no clear D. This CDR3 is 14 amino acids long. Trimming cost V 3 bases and J 2 bases, with 9 bases left between them.

This clonotype was seen at least ten times. The rearrangement joins TRBV2 to TRBJ1-5, with 7 bases identical to TRBD1. The CDR3 is 14 residues long. With 6 bases clipped from V and 2 bases from J, the junction kept 4 bases outside the gene matches. Germline V gene sequence: CDR1 SNHLY, CDR2 FYNNEI. CDR3 DNA: TGTGCCAGCAGAGTCGGACAGGGCAATCAGCCCCAGCATTTT. This gives the protein CASRVGQGNQPQHF.

This clonotype was detected many times. The genes are TRBV12-3 or TRBV12-4 and TRBJ1-4; 8 nucleotides align to TRBD1. This CDR3 region has 17 residues. The J segment lost 7 bases and the V segment lost 3 bases, leaving 13 bases of the junction unmatched. CDR3 in amino acids: CASSFGQGQGDAEKLFF. CDR3 DNA: TGTGCCAGCAGTTTCGGCCAAGGACAGGGTGACGCTGAAAAACTGTTTTTT.

This clonotype was counted ten times or more. This chain joins TRBV4-2 and TRBJ2-3; D might be TRBD2 (6 bases). Germline CDR1 and CDR2: LGHNA and YNFKEQ. The CDR3 length is 15 residues. Trimming cost V 0 bases and J 1 base, with 8 bases left between them. The chain's CDR3 is CASSQDGGGTDTQYF. The DNA of the CDR3 is TGTGCCAGCAGCCAAGATGGCGGGGGCACAGATACGCAGTATTTT.